Listed here are 27 T cell receptor beta chains from one sample, sequenced in a study of cytomegalovirus exposure and HLA in healthy donors. PCR primers comprised 60 Vbeta and 13 Jbeta primers. Sequencing was performed with immunoSEQ multiplex PCR; in TCRdb, only in-frame clones are kept and a portion is missing. The table includes 80,000 to 100,000 clones, more than 60% detected once. Sequenced: PBMCs. The receptors here all came from a middle-aged man in good health and CMV-seropositive.

This rearrangement joins TRBV5-6 to TRBJ2-3, with D possibly matching TRBD1 (5 bases). The CDR3 is made up of 15 amino acids. Per germline, CDR1 SGHDT and CDR2 YYEEEE. V lost 4 bases and J lost 2, with 14 bases in between. In nucleotides, the CDR3 is TGTGCCAGCAGCCCCGACGGCAGGGTCACAGATACGCAGTATTTT. Its protein product is CASSPDGRVTDTQYF.

The J gene is TRBJ2-2, the V gene TRBV11-3, with TRBD1 matching 9 bases. V dropped 5 bases and J dropped 3; count of bases not matched to a gene: 10. Germline V gives CDR1 SGHNT, CDR2 YENEEA. This CDR3 region has 17 residues. CDR3 nucleotide sequence: TGTGCCAGCAGCCCATCACAGGGGGCGCCTGACACCGGGGAGCTGTTTTTT. This codes for CASSPSQGAPDTGELFF.

The genes are TRBV13 and TRBJ2-1; the match to TRBD2 covers 14 bases. With V trimmed by 5 bases and J by 4 bases, 7 bases remained unmatched. CDR3 length: 17 residues. The germline V gene has CDR1 PRHDT and CDR2 FYEKMQ (reference sequence). CDR3 nucleotide sequence: TGTGCCAGCAGCATTAGAGGACTAGCGGGGGGTTACAATGAGCAGTTCTTC. Translation: CASSIRGLAGGYNEQFF.

J is TRBJ2-3 and V is TRBV7-2; no reliable D call. This CDR3 has 18 amino acids. V was cut by 0 bases and J by 2 bases, with 18 bases left in between. The germline V gene encodes CDR1 SGHTA and CDR2 FQGNSA. Here the CDR3 reads CASSLALGALSYTDTQYF. Written as DNA, the CDR3 is TGTGCCAGCAGCTTAGCGCTAGGAGCCTTGTCGTACACAGATACGCAGTATTTT.

The rearrangement links TRBV5-1 to TRBJ2-3, with TRBD1 matching 7 bases. In germline, CDR1 is SGHRS, CDR2 YFSETQ. Trimming took 4 bases from V and 2 from J; bases not matched to a gene: 13. This CDR3 is 17 amino acids long. In DNA form, the CDR3 reads TGCGCCAGCAGCCAGACAGGGAGCCTATCCTACACAGATACGCAGTATTTT. It is translated as CASSQTGSLSYTDTQYF.

The chain is built from TRBV7-2 and TRBJ1-2; no definite D call. The CDR3 totals 13 residues. Germline values: CDR1 SGHTA, CDR2 FQGNSA. V was clipped by 4 bases and J by 3 bases, with 9 bases between them. CDR3 protein: CASSYGLDYGYTF. CDR3 coding DNA: TGTGCCAGCAGCTACGGACTGGACTATGGCTACACCTTC.

This rearrangement joins TRBV19 to TRBJ1-1, with 7 bases lining up with TRBD1. Germline loops: CDR1 LNHDA, CDR2 SQIVND (reference sequence). The CDR3 consists of 13 residues. J was trimmed by 6 bases and V by 8 bases; bases with no gene match: 9. The CDR3 loop reads CASGRQGVSEAFF. In DNA form, the CDR3 reads TGTGCCAGTGGCAGACAGGGTGTTTCTGAAGCTTTCTTT.

This chain links TRBV16 with TRBJ2-5; a weak D match, TRBD1 (6 bases). The DNA matches TRBJ2-7 better at its end, which makes the J call doubtful. CDR1 is KGHSY, CDR2 FQNENV, per germline. The CDR3 is 14 amino acids. The CDR3 DNA sequence: TGTGCCAGCAGCCAATCGTCAGGGGAATACGAGCAGTACTTC. Translating it yields CASSQSSGEYEQYF.

This clone was picked up a small number of times. V usage is TRBV19 and J usage is TRBJ2-3; 12 nucleotides align to TRBD1. J gave up 3 bases and V 6 bases, and 4 bases lay outside the gene matches. The CDR3 runs to 15 residues. Per germline, CDR1 LNHDA and CDR2 SQIVND (reference sequence). The CDR3 DNA follows: TGTGCCAGTAGCGCGGGACAGGGGGCGACAGATACGCAGTATTTT. This translates into CASSAGQGATDTQYF.

The sample holds one count of this clone. V is TRBV6-5 and J is TRBJ1-1; 9 bases agree with TRBD1. This CDR3 comprises 15 residues. Germline V gene sequence: CDR1 MNHEY, CDR2 SVGAGI. J was trimmed by 5 bases and V by 2 bases; bases with no gene match: 6. The CDR3 spells CASSYGPGQGTEAFF. Written as DNA, the CDR3 is TGTGCCAGCAGTTACGGACCGGGACAGGGTACTGAAGCTTTCTTT.

V usage is TRBV5-1 and J usage is TRBJ2-3; unclear D gene. Per the germline V gene, CDR1 is SGHRS and CDR2 is YFSETQ. This CDR3 is 13 amino acids long. V shed 0 bases and J shed 6 bases, with 8 bases lying between them. The CDR3 DNA reads TGCGCCAGCAGCTTGGCCCCCAGGGATACGCAGTATTTT. This encodes CASSLAPRDTQYF.

The rearrangement uses TRBV13 and TRBJ2-3, with D possibly being TRBD1 (7 bases). Per the germline V gene, CDR1 is PRHDT and CDR2 is FYEKMQ (reference sequence). Trimming cost V 7 bases and J 3 bases, with 14 bases left between them. This CDR3 has 14 residues. The CDR3 coding sequence is TGTGCCAGCACGCAGGGGGGCCCGACAGATACGCAGTATTTT. It yields the protein CASTQGGPTDTQYF.

This clone showed up many times. The rearrangement joins TRBV6-5 to TRBJ1-1; no definite D call. CDR3 length: 14 residues. V was pared by 1 base and J by 1 base, with 7 bases between. Germline V lookup: CDR1 MNHEY, CDR2 SVGAGI. CDR3 sequence: CASSYFDTNTEAFF. The DNA of the CDR3 is TGTGCCAGCAGTTACTTTGACACGAACACTGAAGCTTTCTTT.

The rearrangement joins TRBV6-5 to TRBJ1-2; a weak D match, TRBD1 (5 bases). Germline values: CDR1 MNHEY, CDR2 SVGAGI. This CDR3 comprises 12 residues. Trimming took off 5 bases at V and 7 bases at J, with 11 bases between the two ends. This chain's CDR3 is CASSPRGTGYTF. CDR3 bases: TGTGCCAGCAGTCCTAGGGGCACTGGCTACACCTTC.

This clone has only one observation. The chain's CDR3 is CASKSRQGGTYEQYF. In DNA, the CDR3 is TGTGCCAGCAAATCTAGACAGGGGGGAACCTACGAGCAGTACTTC. The chain recombines TRBV6-5 with TRBJ2-7; 9 bases fit TRBD1. The CDR3 has 15 residues. Trimming cost V 7 bases and J 2 bases; bases outside gene matches: 9. The V gene's germline CDR1 is MNHEY and CDR2 SVGAGI.

This chain joins TRBV9 and TRBJ2-5; 9 nucleotides match TRBD1. The J call is uncertain, as TRBJ2-7 better fits the DNA end. Germline CDR1 reads SGDLS; CDR2 reads YYNGEE. The CDR3 has 16 residues. Here the CDR3 reads CASSPGGGTGPYEQYF. CDR3 in DNA: TGTGCCAGCAGCCCCGGTGGCGGGACAGGGCCCTACGAGCAGTACTTC.

This clone turned up a few times. The chain couples TRBV7-2 to TRBJ2-1; 7 bases fit TRBD2. The CDR3 consists of 14 residues. In germline, CDR1 is SGHTA, CDR2 FQGNSA. J gave up 2 bases and V 8 bases, and 6 bases lay outside the gene matches. This CDR3 is CASGGRGAYNEQFF. CDR3 DNA: TGTGCCAGCGGTGGACGGGGGGCCTACAATGAGCAGTTCTTC.

This clone has only a few counts. The CDR3 region has the DNA TGTGCCTCGGACCCTCCAGGGCCCTATCGGGGCTACACCTTC. Its translation is CASDPPGPYRGYTF. The chain links TRBV30 to TRBJ1-2, with TRBD1 as a possible D gene (5 bases). Germline CDR1 reads GTSNPN; CDR2 reads SVGIG (reference sequence). CDR3 length: 14 residues. Trimming removed 7 bases at V and 8 bases at J, with 23 bases between.

The V and J genes are TRBV30 and TRBJ1-4; D gene ambiguous. V was pared by 2 bases and J by 8 bases, with 15 bases between. Germline CDR1 and CDR2: GTSNPN and SVGIG (reference sequence). The CDR3 has 14 amino acids. CDR3: CAWSLRSRKEKLFF. CDR3 sequence (DNA): TGTGCCTGGAGTCTGAGGTCTCGTAAGGAAAAACTGTTTTTT.

The genes are TRBV15 and TRBJ2-1, with 9 bases fitting TRBD2. In germline, CDR1 is LNHNV, CDR2 YYDKDF (reference sequence). The junction had 4 bases not matched to a gene; V was cut back by 2 bases and J by 2 bases. There are 16 residues in the CDR3. CDR3 nucleotide sequence: TGTGCCACCAGCAGATCGGGACTAGCAACCTACAATGAGCAGTTCTTC. Amino acids: CATSRSGLATYNEQFF.

The chain carries TRBV11-1 and TRBJ1-1; TRBD1 might be the D (5 bases). This CDR3 spans 14 amino acids. V lost 6 bases to trimming and J lost 0 bases, with 11 bases between them. Per the germline V gene, CDR1 is SGHAT and CDR2 is FQDESV (reference sequence). CDR3 DNA: TGTGCCAGCAGTCCGACAGCCATGAACACTGAAGCTTTCTTT. Protein: CASSPTAMNTEAFF.

Details on this clone: One end of the junction does not line up with germline, which may come from a read error. This sequence joins TRBV6-5 and TRBJ1-2; D is perhaps TRBD1 (6 bases). Germline V lookup: CDR1 MNHEY, CDR2 SVGAGI. This CDR3 has 13 amino acids. CDR3: CASSYQQGYGYPF. As DNA, the CDR3 is TGTGCCAGCAGTTACCAACAGGGCTATGGCTACCCCTTC.

V gene TRBV27 combines with J gene TRBJ2-7; 7 bases are shared with TRBD1. The junction had 13 bases not matched to a gene; V was cut back by 7 bases and J by 7 bases. Germline loops: CDR1 MNHEY, CDR2 SMNVEV (reference sequence). The CDR3 is 14 residues long. This CDR3 reads CASTTGTDYREQYF. The CDR3 nucleotides read TGTGCCAGCACAACCGGGACAGATTATAGGGAGCAGTACTTC.

This chain joins TRBV28 and TRBJ1-6; D not certain. Trimming left V 0 bases short and J 10 bases short, with 4 bases between. The CDR3 spans 12 residues. Germline V gene sequence: CDR1 MDHEN, CDR2 SYDVKM. The CDR3 reads CASSLWSSPLHF. CDR3 nucleotides: TGTGCCAGCAGTTTATGGTCGTCACCCCTCCACTTT.

This clone occurred once. The chain has TRBV6-4 and TRBJ2-2; D remains ambiguous. Deletions cut 0 bases from V and 4 bases from J, with 3 bases between. Per germline, CDR1 MRHNA and CDR2 SNTAGT. This CDR3 contains 13 residues. Written as DNA, the CDR3 is TGTGCCAGCAGTGACTCGGCCACCGGGGAGCTGTTTTTT. Its protein is CASSDSATGELFF.

This chain joins TRBV6-6 and TRBJ2-1; tentatively, D is TRBD1 (5 bases). The length of the CDR3 is 14 residues. V was clipped by 7 bases and J by 10 bases, with 20 bases between them. Germline loops: CDR1 MNHNY, CDR2 SVGAGI (reference sequence). The DNA for the CDR3 is TGTGCCAGCACGTCCCCGGTCGACAGCGTCGAGCAGTTCTTC. Translation: CASTSPVDSVEQFF.

The chain carries TRBV15 and TRBJ2-7; 11 nucleotides match TRBD1. CDR1 and CDR2 from the germline V gene are LNHNV and YYDKDF (reference sequence). The CDR3 spans 16 residues. V dropped 3 bases and J dropped 4; count of bases not matched to a gene: 8. In DNA, the CDR3 is TGTGCCACCAGCAGCCCCCCGGGACAGGGGGGATACGAGCAGTACTTC. This sequence encodes CATSSPPGQGGYEQYF.